This T cell receptor beta chain was sequenced in a study of CD8 T cells in ankylosing spondylitis. Via MiXCR, TCRdb re-called the 5' RACE reads, giving one row per CDR3 protein. Counted here are over 30,000 distinct CDR3 sequences, about 17% occurring once; the ten biggest clones make up approximately 50%. Between the trimmed V and J ends, which lost 6 bases and 5 bases, there was a span of 16 bases. Germline CDR1 is MDHEN and CDR2 is SYDVKM. The CDR3 sequence is 15 residues long. This TCR derives from a male donor with ankylosing spondylitis or in good health (not recorded which). The J gene is TRBJ2-2, the V gene TRBV28; a possible D gene is TRBD1 (6 bases). Sequencing was performed on blood. The CDR3 is CASSLTQGGTGELFF. The DNA of the CDR3 is TGTGCCAGCAGCTTAACACAGGGCGGTACCGGGGAGCTGTTTTTT.